The 8 T cell receptor beta chains below all came from one sample that was sequenced in a study of T cells in Graves' hyperthyroidism and ophthalmopathy. The TCR beta CDR3 regions underwent amplification using RNA transcripts as the source. The primer set for the first-round RT-PCR of the TCR CDR3 was HTBI. TCRdb reprocessed the multiplex PCR reads via MiXCR and lists one record per CDR3 protein. The table shows about 510,000 distinct CDR3 sequences, with 14% occurring only once. Sequenced input: blood. Receptor source: a woman aged 40 to 55 with Graves' hyperthyroidism.

This clonotype was counted ten times or more. The chain carries TRBV9 and TRBJ2-3; D uncertain. The CDR3 runs to 17 residues. V was pared by 0 bases and J by 1 base, with 15 bases between. Germline CDR1 reads SGDLS; CDR2 reads YYNGEE. The CDR3 region is CASSVEGRLTGTDTQYF. CDR3 DNA: TGTGCCAGCAGCGTAGAGGGTAGGTTGACTGGCACAGATACGCAGTATTTT.

In its sample, this clonotype was seen a few times. V gene TRBV13 combines with J gene TRBJ2-7; TRBD2 agrees at 9 bases. This CDR3 has 16 amino acids. V lost 5 bases to trimming and J lost 2 bases; unmatched junction nucleotides: 10. The germline CDR1 and CDR2 sequences are PRHDT and FYEKMQ (reference sequence). CDR3: CASSLNSGSPTYEQYF. The CDR3 DNA is TGTGCCAGCAGCCTAAATAGCGGGAGTCCAACCTACGAGCAGTACTTC.

This clonotype was seen repeatedly, ten times or more. The V gene is TRBV20-1, the J gene TRBJ2-7, with 12 bases lining up with TRBD2. The CDR3 extends over 13 amino acids. With V trimmed by 6 bases and J by 2 bases, 2 bases remained unmatched. Looked up from germline, CDR1 is DFQATT and CDR2 is SNEGSKA (reference sequence). The CDR3 sequence is CSAWTSGTYEQYF. CDR3 nucleotides: TGCAGTGCCTGGACTAGCGGGACCTACGAGCAGTACTTC.

In this sample, this clonotype turned up many times. The rearrangement links TRBV12-3 or TRBV12-4 to TRBJ1-2; D unresolved. V was clipped by 9 bases and J by 7 bases, with 15 bases between them. The CDR3 runs 12 residues. As DNA, the CDR3 is TGTGCCAGTTTTCTTGCGGACGGTGGCTACACCTTC. Translation gives CASFLADGGYTF.

In its sample, this clonotype was seen many times. The chain carries TRBV2 and TRBJ2-5, with D possibly TRBD1 on 6 matching bases. The CDR3 spans 14 residues. CDR1 and CDR2 from the germline V gene are SNHLY and FYNNEI. The V end lost 7 bases, the J end lost 13 bases, and 25 bases lay between the germline ends. CDR3 DNA sequence: TGTGCCAGCACCCTATGGTGGGACGACGAGGGGGTGTACTTC. Translating it yields CASTLWWDDEGVYF. Using reference TRBV2 and TRBJ2-5 for the parts outside the CDR3, the full variable domain is EPEVTQTPSHQVTQMGQEVILRCVPISNHLYFYWYRQILGQKVEFLVSFYNNEISEKSEIFDDQFSVERPDGSNFTLKIRSTKLEDSAMYFCASTLWWDDEGVYFGPGTRLLVL.

This clonotype came up many times. The rearrangement joins TRBV7-2 to TRBJ2-5; D tentatively reads TRBD1 or TRBD2 (5 bases each). This CDR3 is 14 amino acids long. Germline assignment: CDR1 SGHTA and CDR2 FQGNSA. V was pared by 2 bases and J by 1 base, with 8 bases between. The CDR3 loop is CASSLRGTQETQYF. CDR3 DNA: TGTGCCAGCAGCTTAAGAGGGACCCAAGAGACCCAGTACTTC.

This clonotype was counted only a few times. The chain links TRBV5-6 to TRBJ2-1, with 7 bases aligning to TRBD2. CDR1 is SGHDT, CDR2 YYEEEE, per germline. The ends lost 4 bases at V and 2 bases at J; junction bases unmatched: 9. CDR3 size: 16 residues. The CDR3 DNA reads as TGTGCCAGCAGCCTCCGTACGGGAGGCCCCTACAATGAGCAGTTCTTC. Residues: CASSLRTGGPYNEQFF.

This clonotype was counted many times. CDR3 in amino acids: CASGLSSAETQYF. The CDR3 DNA reads as TGTGCTAGTGGTTTGTCGTCAGCCGAGACCCAGTACTTC. This sequence joins TRBV12-5 and TRBJ2-5; D not resolved. The germline CDR1 and CDR2 sequences are LGHNT and FRNRAP. V was shortened by 2 bases and J by 5 bases, with 9 bases between the two germline ends. The CDR3 spans 13 residues.